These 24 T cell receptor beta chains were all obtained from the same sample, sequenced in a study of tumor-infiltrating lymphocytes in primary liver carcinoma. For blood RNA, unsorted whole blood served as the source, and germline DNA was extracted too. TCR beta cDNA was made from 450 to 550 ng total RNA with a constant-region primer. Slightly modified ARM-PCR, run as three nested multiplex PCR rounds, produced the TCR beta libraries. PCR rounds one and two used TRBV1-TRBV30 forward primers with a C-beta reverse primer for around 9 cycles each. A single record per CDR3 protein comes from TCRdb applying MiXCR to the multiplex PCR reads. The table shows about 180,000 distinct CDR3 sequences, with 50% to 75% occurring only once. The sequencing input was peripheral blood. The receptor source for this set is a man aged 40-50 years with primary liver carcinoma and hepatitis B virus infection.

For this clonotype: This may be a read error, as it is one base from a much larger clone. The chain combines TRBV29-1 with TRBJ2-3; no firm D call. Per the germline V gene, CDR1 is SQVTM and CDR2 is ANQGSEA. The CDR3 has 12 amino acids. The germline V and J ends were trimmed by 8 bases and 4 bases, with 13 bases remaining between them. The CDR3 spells CSIGVIADTQYF. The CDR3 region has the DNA TGCAGCATTGGGGTTATCGCAGATACGCAGTATTTT.

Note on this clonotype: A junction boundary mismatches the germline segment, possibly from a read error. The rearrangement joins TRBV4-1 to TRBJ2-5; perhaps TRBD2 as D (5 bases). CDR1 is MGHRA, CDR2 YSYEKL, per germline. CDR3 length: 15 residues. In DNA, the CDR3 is TGCGCCAGCAGCCAAACAGCCAGGACTCAAGAGATCCAGTACTTC. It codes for CASSQTARTQEIQYF.

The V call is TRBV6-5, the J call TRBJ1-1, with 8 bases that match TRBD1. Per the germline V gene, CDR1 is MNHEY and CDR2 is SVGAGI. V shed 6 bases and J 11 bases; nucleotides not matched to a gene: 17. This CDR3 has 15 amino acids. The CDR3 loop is CASSPLKGQASLAFF. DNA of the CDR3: TGTGCCAGCAGCCCCCTAAAGGGACAGGCGTCCTTGGCTTTCTTT.

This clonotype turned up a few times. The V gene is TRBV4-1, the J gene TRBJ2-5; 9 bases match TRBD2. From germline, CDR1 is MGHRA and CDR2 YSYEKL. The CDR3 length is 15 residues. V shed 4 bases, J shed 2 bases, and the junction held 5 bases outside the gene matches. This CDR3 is CASSLGAGGQETQYF. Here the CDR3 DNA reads TGCGCCAGCAGCCTCGGGGCGGGAGGGCAAGAGACCCAGTACTTC.

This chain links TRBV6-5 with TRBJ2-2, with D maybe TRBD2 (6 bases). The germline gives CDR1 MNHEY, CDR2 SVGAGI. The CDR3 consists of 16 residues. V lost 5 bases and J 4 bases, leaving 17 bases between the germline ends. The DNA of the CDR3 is TGTGCCAGCAGTCCCCTCCTAGCGCAGATCACCGGGGAGCTGTTTTTT. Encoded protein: CASSPLLAQITGELFF.

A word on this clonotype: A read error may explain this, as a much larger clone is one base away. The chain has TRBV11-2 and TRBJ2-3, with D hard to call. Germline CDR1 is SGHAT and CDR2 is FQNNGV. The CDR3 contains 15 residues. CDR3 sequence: CASSLAGYNADTHYF. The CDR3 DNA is TGTGCCAGCAGCTTAGCAGGATATAACGCAGATACGCATTATTTT. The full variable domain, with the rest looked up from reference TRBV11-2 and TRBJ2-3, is EAGVAQSPRYKIIEKRQSVAFWCNPISGHATLYWYQQILGQGPKLLIQFQNNGVVDDSQLPKDRFSAERLKGVDSTLKIQPAKLEDSAVYLCASSLAGYNADTHYFGPGTRLTVL.

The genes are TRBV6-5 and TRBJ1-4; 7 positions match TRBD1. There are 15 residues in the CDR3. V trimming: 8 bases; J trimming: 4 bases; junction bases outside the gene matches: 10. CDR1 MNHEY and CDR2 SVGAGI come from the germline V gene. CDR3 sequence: CASAPVGTVNEKLFF. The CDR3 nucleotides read TGTGCCAGCGCCCCAGTCGGGACAGTTAATGAAAAACTGTTTTTT.

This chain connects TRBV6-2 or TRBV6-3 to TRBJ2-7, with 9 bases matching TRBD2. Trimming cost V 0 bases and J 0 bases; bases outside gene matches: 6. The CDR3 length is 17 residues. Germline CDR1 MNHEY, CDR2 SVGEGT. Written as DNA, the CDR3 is TGTGCCAGCAGTTACTCCCCCAGCGGGAGGTTCTCCTACGAGCAGTACTTC. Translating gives CASSYSPSGRFSYEQYF.

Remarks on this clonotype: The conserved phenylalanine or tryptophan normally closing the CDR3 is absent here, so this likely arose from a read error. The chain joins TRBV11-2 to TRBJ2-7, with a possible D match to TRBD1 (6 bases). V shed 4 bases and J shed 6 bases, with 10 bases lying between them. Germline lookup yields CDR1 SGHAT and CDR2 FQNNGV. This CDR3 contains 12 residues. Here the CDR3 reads CASSSQGCEQYI. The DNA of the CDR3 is TGTGCCAGCAGCTCCCAGGGGTGCGAGCAGTACATC.

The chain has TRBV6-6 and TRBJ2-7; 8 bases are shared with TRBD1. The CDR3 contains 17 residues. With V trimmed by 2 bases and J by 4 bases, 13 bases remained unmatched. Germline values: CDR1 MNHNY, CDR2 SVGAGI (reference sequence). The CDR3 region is CASSYLSARDRPYEQYF. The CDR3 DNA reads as TGTGCCAGCAGTTACCTCTCGGCCCGGGACAGGCCATACGAGCAGTACTTC.

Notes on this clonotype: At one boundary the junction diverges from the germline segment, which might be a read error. The chain's CDR3 is CASSLGQALSGSNVLTF. CDR3 DNA sequence: TGTGCCAGCAGCTTGGGGCAGGCGCTCTCTGGGTCCAACGTCCTGACTTTC. The chain has TRBV5-5 and TRBJ2-6; the D is unclear. Germline V gene sequence: CDR1 SGHKS, CDR2 YYEKEE (reference sequence). This CDR3 comprises 17 residues.

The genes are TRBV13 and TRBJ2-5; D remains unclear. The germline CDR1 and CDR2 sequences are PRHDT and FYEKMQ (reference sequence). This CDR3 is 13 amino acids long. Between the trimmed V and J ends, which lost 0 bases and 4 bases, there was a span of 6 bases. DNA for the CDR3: TGTGCCAGCAGCTTAGGTCTGGTAGAGACCCAGTACTTC. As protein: CASSLGLVETQYF. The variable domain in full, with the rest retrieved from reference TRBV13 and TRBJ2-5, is AAGVIQSPRHLIKEKRETATLKCYPIPRHDTVYWYQQGPGQDPQFLISFYEKMQSDKGSIPDRFSAQQFSDYHSELNMSSLELGDSALYFCASSLGLVETQYFGPGTRLLVL.

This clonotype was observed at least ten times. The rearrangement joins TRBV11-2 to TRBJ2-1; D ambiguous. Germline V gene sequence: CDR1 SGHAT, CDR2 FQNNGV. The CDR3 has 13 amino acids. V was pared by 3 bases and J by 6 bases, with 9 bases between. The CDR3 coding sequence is TGTGCCAGCAGCTTCGGGTGGGGCAATGAGCAGTTCTTC. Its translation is CASSFGWGNEQFF.

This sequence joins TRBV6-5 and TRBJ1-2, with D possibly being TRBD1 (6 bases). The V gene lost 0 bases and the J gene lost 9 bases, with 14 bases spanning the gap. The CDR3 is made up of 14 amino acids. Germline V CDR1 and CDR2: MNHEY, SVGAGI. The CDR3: CASSYSGPGDRYTF. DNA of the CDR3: TGTGCCAGCAGTTACTCTGGGCCAGGGGATCGCTACACCTTC.

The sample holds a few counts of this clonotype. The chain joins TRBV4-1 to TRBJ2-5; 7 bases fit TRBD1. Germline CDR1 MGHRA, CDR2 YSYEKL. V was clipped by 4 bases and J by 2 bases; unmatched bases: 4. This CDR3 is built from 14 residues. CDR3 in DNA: TGCGCCAGCAGCCTTTCGGGACAGCAAGAGACCCAGTACTTC. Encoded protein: CASSLSGQQETQYF.

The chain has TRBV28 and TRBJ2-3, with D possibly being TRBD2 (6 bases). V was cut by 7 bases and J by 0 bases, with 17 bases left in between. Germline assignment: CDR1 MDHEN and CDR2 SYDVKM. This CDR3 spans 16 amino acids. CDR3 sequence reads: CASTSLSSGSTDTQYF. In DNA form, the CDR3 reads TGTGCCAGCACCTCCCTGAGTAGCGGCAGCACAGATACGCAGTATTTT.

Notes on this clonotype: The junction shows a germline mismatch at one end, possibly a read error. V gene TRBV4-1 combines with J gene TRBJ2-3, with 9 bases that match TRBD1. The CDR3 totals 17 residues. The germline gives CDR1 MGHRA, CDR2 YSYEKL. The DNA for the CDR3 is TGCGCCAGCAGCCAGACAAAACAGGGGGCGCGGACAGAAACGCAGTATTTT. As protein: CASSQTKQGARTETQYF.

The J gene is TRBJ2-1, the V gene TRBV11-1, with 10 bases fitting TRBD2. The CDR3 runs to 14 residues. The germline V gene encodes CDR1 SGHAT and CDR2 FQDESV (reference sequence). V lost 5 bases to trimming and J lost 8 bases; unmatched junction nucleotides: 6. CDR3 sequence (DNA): TGTGCCAGCAGCGTATATGGGACTAGCGATGAGCAGTTCTTC. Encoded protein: CASSVYGTSDEQFF.

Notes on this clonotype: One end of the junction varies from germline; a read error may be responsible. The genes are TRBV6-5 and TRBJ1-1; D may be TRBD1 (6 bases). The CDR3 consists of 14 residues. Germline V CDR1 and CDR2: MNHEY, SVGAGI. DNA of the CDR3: TGTGCCAGCAATGGGACACCAAAGAACATTGAAGCTTTCTTT. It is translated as CASNGTPKNIEAFF.

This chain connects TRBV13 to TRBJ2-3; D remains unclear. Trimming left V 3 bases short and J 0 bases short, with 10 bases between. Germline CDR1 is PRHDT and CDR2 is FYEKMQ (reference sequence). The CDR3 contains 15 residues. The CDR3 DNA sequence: TGTGCCAGCAGCTTCATGGAAGGTAGCACAGATACGCAGTATTTT. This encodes CASSFMEGSTDTQYF.

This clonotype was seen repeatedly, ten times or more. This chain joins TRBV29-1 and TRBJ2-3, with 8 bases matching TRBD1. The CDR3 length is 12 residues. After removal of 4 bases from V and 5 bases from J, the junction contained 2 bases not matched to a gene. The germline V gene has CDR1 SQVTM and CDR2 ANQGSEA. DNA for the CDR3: TGCAGCGTTGGACAGGGGCAAGATACGCAGTATTTT. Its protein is CSVGQGQDTQYF.

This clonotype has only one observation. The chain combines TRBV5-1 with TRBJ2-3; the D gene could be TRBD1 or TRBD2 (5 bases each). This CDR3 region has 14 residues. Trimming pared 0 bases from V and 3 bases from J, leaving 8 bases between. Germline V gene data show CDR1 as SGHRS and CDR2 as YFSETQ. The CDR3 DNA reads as TGCGCCAGCAGCTTGGGGGGGACGACAGATACGCAGTATTTT. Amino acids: CASSLGGTTDTQYF.

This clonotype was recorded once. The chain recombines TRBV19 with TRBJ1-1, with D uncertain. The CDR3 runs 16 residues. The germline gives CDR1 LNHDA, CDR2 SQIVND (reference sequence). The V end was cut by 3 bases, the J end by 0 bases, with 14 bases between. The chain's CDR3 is CASSMGPGAVNTEAFF. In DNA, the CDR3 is TGTGCCAGTAGTATGGGCCCGGGAGCGGTGAACACTGAAGCTTTCTTT.

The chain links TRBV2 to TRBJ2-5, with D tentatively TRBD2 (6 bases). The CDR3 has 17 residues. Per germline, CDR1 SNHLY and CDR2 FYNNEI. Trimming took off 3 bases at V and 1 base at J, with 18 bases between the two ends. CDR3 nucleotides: TGTGCCAGCAGTGAGGCGCCTGGGGGGAACCCCCAAGAGACCCAGTACTTC. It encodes CASSEAPGGNPQETQYF.